This T cell receptor beta chain was documented in a study of regulatory T cells in long-lasting Graves disease. Study in general: Patients with persistent Graves' disease had over 5 years of antithyroid drugs and persistent TSH receptor antibodies.

Construction of TCR beta libraries relied on iRepertoire HTBI primers and on Arm-PCR targeting CDR3 regions. One entry per CDR3 protein results from TCRdb running MiXCR on the multiplex PCR reads. The table lists nearly 350,000 distinct CDR3 sequences, around a fifth of them singletons. Stated time point: persistent/refractory GD, antithyroid drugs over 5 years with positive TRAb. The TCR library used RNA extracted from PBMCs. General study results and limits: Persistent Graves' patients had lower TCR diversity than newly diagnosed ones. Favored gene segments in persistent disease were TRBV28, TRBJ1-2 and TRBJ2-5. Accuracy may have suffered from the small sample size.

This clonotype was observed many times. As yet, its antigen is unknown. The CDR3 sequence is 16 residues long. The ends were cut back, 2 bases at V and 0 bases at J, with 14 bases in the middle. The germline gives CDR1 SGHNT, CDR2 YENEEA. The chain employs TRBV11-3 and TRBJ2-7; weak D call: TRBD2 (5 bases). The receptor was isolated from a female donor with Graves disease. The material sequenced was peripheral blood mononuclear cells (PBMCs), taken when the disease was refractory, from a patient treated with antithyroid drugs. The CDR3 sequence: CASSLSRGRSSYEQYF. The CDR3 bases are TGTGCCAGCAGCTTATCTCGCGGGCGAAGCTCCTACGAGCAGTACTTC.